Listed here are 14 T cell receptor beta chains from one sample, sequenced in a study of cytomegalovirus exposure and HLA in healthy donors. Produced via immunoSEQ multiplex PCR; TCRdb's table is partial and in-frame only. The table has 78,000 or so clones, around 94% seen once. The sequenced sample consisted of PBMCs. The receptors stem from a woman aged 18-29 years in good health and CMV-seropositive.

The rearrangement joins TRBV11-3 to TRBJ2-7; D gene uncertain. The germline V gene encodes CDR1 SGHNT and CDR2 YENEEA. The CDR3 sequence is 13 residues long. The V end lost 4 bases, the J end lost 5 bases, and 12 bases lay between the germline ends. The CDR3, as DNA: TGTGCCAGCAGCTCGAGAGGTATCGACGAGCAGTACTTC. Protein sequence: CASSSRGIDEQYF.

This clone was counted a single time. The chain carries TRBV27 and TRBJ2-3; no clear D gene. This CDR3 is built from 11 residues. Germline V CDR1 and CDR2: MNHEY, SMNVEV (reference sequence). The ends were cut back, 3 bases at V and 4 bases at J, with 2 bases in the middle. This chain's CDR3 is CASSFSDTQYF. The CDR3 DNA follows: TGTGCCAGCAGTTTCTCAGATACGCAGTATTTT.

This chain joins TRBV9 and TRBJ1-2; 7 bases are a match to TRBD1. The germline V gene encodes CDR1 SGDLS and CDR2 YYNGEE. Trimming cost V 4 bases and J 4 bases; bases outside gene matches: 13. The CDR3 contains 16 residues. The CDR3 DNA reads TGTGCCAGCAGCCCCAGCGTTGGAGAGGGGGCCTATGGCTACACCTTC. It translates to CASSPSVGEGAYGYTF.

This clone was seen once. J is TRBJ1-4 and V is TRBV6-5; 7 positions agree with TRBD1. V lost 6 bases to trimming and J lost 9 bases; unmatched junction nucleotides: 7. CDR3 length equals 13 residues. Germline V gene lookup returns CDR1 MNHEY and CDR2 SVGAGI. The CDR3 coding sequence is TGTGCCAGCAGGGACCGGGACAGACAAAAACTGTTTTTT. It yields the protein CASRDRDRQKLFF.

The V gene is TRBV6-1, the J gene TRBJ2-1, with a weak D call TRBD1 (6 bases). This CDR3 is built from 15 residues. CDR1 is MNHNS and CDR2 is SASEGT in the germline V gene. V was shortened by 3 bases and J by 2 bases, with 11 bases between the two germline ends. The CDR3 DNA reads TGTGCCAGCAGTGACGCCGGGACAACCTACAATGAGCAGTTCTTC. As protein: CASSDAGTTYNEQFF.

The chain uses TRBV11-2 and TRBJ2-1; 7 nucleotides match TRBD1. CDR1 and CDR2 from the germline V gene are SGHAT and FQNNGV. The V and J ends lost 4 bases and 9 bases, in that order; junction bases with no gene match: 9. The CDR3 extends over 14 amino acids. The CDR3 sequence: CASSWKGGPSEQFF. In DNA form, the CDR3 reads TGTGCCAGCAGCTGGAAAGGGGGCCCCAGTGAGCAGTTCTTC.

This clone was observed a single time. The chain employs TRBV7-8 and TRBJ2-1, with TRBD2 matching 13 bases. There are 16 residues in the CDR3. Germline loops: CDR1 SGHVS, CDR2 FQNEAQ. V gave up 3 bases and J gave up 9 bases; unmatched junction bases: 8. Written as DNA, the CDR3 is TGTGCCAGCAGCTTTACCGGGACTAGCGGGATGGGTGAGCAGTTCTTC. This sequence encodes CASSFTGTSGMGEQFF.

The rearrangement joins TRBV21-1 to TRBJ2-1; the DNA was not compared with TRBD2, the D call given in the table. TRBV21-1 is shown as a pseudogene. The CDR3 covers 19 residues. For the CDR3, the DNA is TGTGCCAGCAGCAAAAAGCGCTCGGGGGACGGGAGCTCCTACAATGAGCAGTTCTTC. Its translation: CASSKKRSGDGSSYNEQFF.

CDR3 sequence: CAISRLAGATDTQYF. As DNA, the CDR3 is TGTGCCATCAGTAGACTAGCGGGAGCCACAGATACGCAGTATTTT. The J gene is TRBJ2-3, the V gene TRBV10-3, with TRBD2 matching 12 bases. Looked up from germline, CDR1 is ENHRY and CDR2 is SYGVKD. This CDR3 region has 15 residues. The ends lost 5 bases at V and 2 bases at J; junction bases unmatched: 2.

The chain links TRBV27 to TRBJ2-3; 8 positions agree with TRBD1. The V and J ends lost 2 bases and 0 bases, in that order; junction bases with no gene match: 7. This CDR3 region has 17 residues. Germline values: CDR1 MNHEY, CDR2 SMNVEV (reference sequence). The CDR3 loop is CASSLTKDRVSTDTQYF. CDR3 in DNA: TGTGCCAGCAGTTTAACCAAGGACAGGGTTAGCACAGATACGCAGTATTTT.

The chain employs TRBV21-1 and TRBJ1-5; the table assigns TRBD1, which was not confirmed against the DNA. TRBV21-1 is termed a pseudogene. CDR3 length equals 19 residues. The CDR3 is CASSTSGRGVTDSNQPQHF. The DNA of the CDR3 is TGTGCCAGCAGCACCTCCGGCAGGGGGGTGACTGATAGCAATCAGCCCCAGCATTTT.

The genes are TRBV7-9 and TRBJ1-4, with D perhaps matching TRBD1 (6 bases). The CDR3 length is 17 residues. Germline CDR1 and CDR2: SEHNR and FQNEAQ (reference sequence). V lost 2 bases, J lost 0 bases, and 13 bases lay in between. CDR3 region: CASSLYQGRATNEKLFF. CDR3 in DNA: TGTGCCAGCAGCTTATATCAGGGGCGAGCAACTAATGAAAAACTGTTTTTT.

The chain recombines TRBV13 with TRBJ1-3; 8 bases match TRBD1. After removal of 4 bases from V and 4 bases from J, the junction contained 9 bases not matched to a gene. This CDR3 has 16 residues. The germline CDR1 and CDR2 sequences are PRHDT and FYEKMQ (reference sequence). The CDR3 DNA sequence: TGTGCCAGCAGCTCTTGGCAGGGGGCCTCGGGAAACACCATATATTTT. Protein product: CASSSWQGASGNTIYF.

DNA of the CDR3: TGTGCCAGCAGTTTCGACAGCTATGGCTACACCTTC. Its translation: CASSFDSYGYTF. This sequence joins TRBV28 and TRBJ1-2; a weak D match, TRBD1 (5 bases). The CDR3 spans 12 residues. CDR1 and CDR2 (germline): MDHEN, SYDVKM. The V end lost 3 bases, the J end lost 4 bases, and 6 bases lay between the germline ends.